This T cell receptor beta chain was retrieved from a study of blood T cell repertoires in COVID-19 (dated by TCRdb to 2020 to 2021). Looking at the study overall: Collaborator samples came from the United States, Italy and Spain and covered acute and convalescent phases of COVID-19. The prospective study material was composed of cDNA or gDNA derived from T cells, B-cell-depleted T cells, or PBMCs. Subjects who had been exposed to COVID-19, were actively infected with it, or had recovered from it provided the deeply sampled blood TCRbeta repertoires that made up the dataset. The repertoires were made available in a free public database intended to serve as a resource for research on the immune response to SARS-CoV-2. The samples were drawn from two sources: the first 160 participants of the ongoing ImmuneRACE study, and 950 to 1,500 subjects contributed by 6 global collaborators. Sample metadata almost always included a de-identified subject ID, COVID-19 status, age in years and sex. Where HLA class I and class II types were available, the types were taken from metadata supplied by the sample provider, not from assay-based typing.

Samples from volunteer blood donors who had recovered from COVID-19 were contributed by a second Seattle source. Each collaborating institution followed its own protocols to collect whole blood in K2EDTA tubes. For TCRbeta analysis, collaborators shipped samples in one of three forms: frozen whole blood, isolated PBMCs, or DNA extracted from either of those sample types. To note about this clone: It has no known antigen specificity. Per-base quality was not reported, and no clone a single base away is much larger than it.

The CDR3 goes from the cysteine to the phenylalanine over 16 residues. Just the 48-base CDR3 DNA is kept, in frame starting at base 1. CDR1 and CDR2 are read off the germline V gene as MNHEY and SVGEGT. The V end gives up 0 bases and the J end 0 bases, leaving 4 bases in the junction not matched to a gene. Results the study describes overall, beyond this receptor: Clinical and demographic metadata were provided uncurated, with the amount varying by source and participant.

TCRbeta CDR3 regions were amplified from genomic DNA by means of the immunoSEQ Assay, a bias-controlled multiplex PCR. From the authors' description of their analysis: Nucleated cell counts per sample were estimated from amplification of reference gene primers within the assay. Sequence reads were collapsed and filtered to measure the absolute abundance of every unique TCRbeta CDR3 rearrangement. For each sample, productive Simpson clonality was calculated by taking the square root of Simpson's diversity index across productive rearrangements. The clones in this table, taken by TCRdb from immuneACCESS, are in-frame only. Not every clone is retained; where verified, under half of the shortfall comes from an unresolved V gene, and the cause of the rest is unknown. The DNA gave D and trimming, while V, J and clone size come from that table. Across this sample there are approximately 160,000 clones, with around 85% seen only once. The ten largest clones represent about 1.2% of the sample.

The sequenced sample consisted of peripheral blood. The clonotype was recovered from a man aged 60-69 years who had recovered from COVID-19. The V gene is TRBV6-2 or TRBV6-3 and the J gene is TRBJ1-2; the central 7 bases match TRBD1. Read as DNA, the sequence is TGTGCCAGCAGTTACTCCCGGACAGGTTCTAACTATGGCTACACCTTC. The resulting protein is CASSYSRTGSNYGYTF.